This T cell receptor beta chain originates from a study of neurological immune-mediated disorders. The cDNA came from 5'RACE, which used 10-nucleotide random UMIs. Each CDR3 protein is one row after TCRdb ran MiXCR on the 5' RACE reads. The table lists about 66,000 distinct CDR3 sequences, roughly 3.2% of them singletons. V lost 6 bases and J lost 1, with 8 bases in between. Germline V gene lookup returns CDR1 SEHNR and CDR2 FQNEAQ (reference sequence). The CDR3 consists of 13 residues. This clonotype was counted ten times or more. What was sequenced was PBMCs. This clonotype was sampled from a man aged 35-49 years with multiple sclerosis. V gene TRBV7-9 combines with J gene TRBJ2-3; tentative D call: TRBD1 (5 bases). DNA for the CDR3: TGTGCCAGCAGTACCAGGGGCACAGATACGCAGTATTTT. Translating it yields CASSTRGTDTQYF.